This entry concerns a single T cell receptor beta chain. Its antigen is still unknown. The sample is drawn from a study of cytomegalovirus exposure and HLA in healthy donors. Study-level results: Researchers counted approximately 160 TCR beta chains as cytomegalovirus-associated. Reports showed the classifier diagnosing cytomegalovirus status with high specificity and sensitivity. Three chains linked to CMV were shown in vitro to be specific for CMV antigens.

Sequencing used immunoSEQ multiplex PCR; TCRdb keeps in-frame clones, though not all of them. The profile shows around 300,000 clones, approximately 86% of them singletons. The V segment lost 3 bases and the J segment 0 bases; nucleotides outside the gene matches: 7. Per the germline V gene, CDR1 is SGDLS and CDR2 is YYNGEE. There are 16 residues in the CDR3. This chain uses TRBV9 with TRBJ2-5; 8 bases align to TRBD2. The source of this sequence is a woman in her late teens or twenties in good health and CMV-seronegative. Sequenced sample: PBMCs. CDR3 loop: CASSARTSSDQETQYF. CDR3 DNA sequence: TGTGCCAGCAGCGCAAGGACTAGCTCGGACCAAGAGACCCAGTACTTC.